These T cell receptor beta chains were read from a single sample in a study of radiotherapy plus CTLA-4 blockade in lung cancer. The protocol was immunoSEQ multiplex PCR, while the TCRdb copy is restricted to in-frame clones and leaves out a portion. The sample includes under 50,000 clones, about four fifths of them seen just once. The input for sequencing was peripheral blood, taken from a patient treated with radiotherapy plus ipilimumab. Receptors were obtained from a human donor with non-small cell lung cancer that progressed on radiotherapy plus ipilimumab. CDR3s include the opening cysteine and the closing phenylalanine or tryptophan. A D gene is named only where the DNA matches it firmly. The size entry is marked missing in some rows and otherwise reads once, few, many or a size class.

D gene,J gene,clone size,V gene,CDR3 protein,CDR3 DNA
TRBD1,TRBJ2-7,NA,TRBV6-1,CASGLDRVGYEQYF,TGTGCCAGCGGCCTCGACAGGGTTGGCTACGAGCAGTACTTC
NA,TRBJ1-1,NA,TRBV5-1,CASSLEGDLNTEAFF,TGCGCCAGCAGCTTGGAAGGGGACTTGAACACTGAAGCTTTCTTT
NA,TRBJ1-1,NA,TRBV11-3,CASSSPVTRNGGIRTEAFF,TGTGCCAGCAGCTCTCCAGTGACCCGAAATGGGGGGATTAGGACTGAAGCTTTCTTT
NA,TRBJ2-1,few,TRBV6-5,CASTHVSGEQFF,TGTGCCAGCACTCACGTCTCCGGGGAGCAGTTCTTC
NA,TRBJ1-4,NA,TRBV2,CAKGGGSLGEKLFF,TGTGCCAAAGGGGGGGGGTCCCTTGGCGAAAAACTGTTTTTT
NA,TRBJ1-2,NA,TRBV5-1,CASRALDSYGYTF,TGCGCCAGCAGGGCGTTGGACAGCTATGGCTACACCTTC
NA,TRBJ2-2,NA,TRBV10-3,CAIRGEGVNTGELFF,TGTGCCATCAGGGGCGAGGGGGTTAACACCGGGGAGCTGTTTTTT
TRBD2,TRBJ2-2,NA,TRBV7-2,CASSFRLALDTGELFF,TGTGCCAGCAGCTTTAGACTAGCATTGGACACCGGGGAGCTGTTTTTT
TRBD1,TRBJ2-3,NA,TRBV6-5,CASSSRQGLGTQYF,TGTGCCAGCAGTTCCCGACAGGGGCTGGGTACGCAGTATTTT
TRBD1,TRBJ2-3,NA,TRBV19,CASSNRGQVTDTQYF,TGTGCCAGTAGTAATAGGGGACAGGTTACAGATACGCAGTATTTT
TRBD2,TRBJ2-7,once,TRBV11-2,CASSLSGGLSYEQYF,TGTGCCAGCAGCCTAAGCGGGGGCCTCTCCTACGAGCAGTACTTC
NA,TRBJ2-4,few,TRBV27,CASTDEGKNIQYF,TGTGCCAGCACCGACGAGGGAAAAAACATTCAGTACTTC
NA,TRBJ1-5,NA,TRBV19,CASSPIPQRKRRNQPQHF,TGTGCCAGTAGTCCAATCCCGCAGAGAAAGCGGCGTAATCAGCCCCAGCATTTT
NA,TRBJ1-2,NA,TRBV4-1,CASSPYGGVEGYTF,TGCGCCAGCAGCCCGTATGGCGGGGTAGAAGGCTACACCTTC
TRBD1,TRBJ2-7,NA,TRBV6-5,CASSSGQGSYEQYF,TGTGCCAGCAGTAGTGGACAGGGGTCCTACGAGCAGTACTTC
TRBD2,TRBJ2-2,NA,TRBV2,CASSAKLAGGNTGELFF,TGTGCCAGCAGCGCCAAACTAGCGGGGGGGAACACCGGGGAGCTGTTTTTT
NA,TRBJ2-3,NA,TRBV12-5,CASGLVLRGVLLTGGGSADTQYF,TGTGCTAGTGGTTTGGTTCTACGTGGGGTCCTCCTGACAGGCGGTGGTAGTGCAGATACGCAGTATTTT
TRBD1,TRBJ1-1,NA,TRBV5-1,CASSIRTGNTEAFF,TGCGCCAGCAGCATTAGGACAGGAAACACTGAAGCTTTCTTT
NA,TRBJ2-1,NA,TRBV5-1,CASSGRDSGVGWDEQFF,TGCGCCAGCAGCGGCCGGGACTCGGGCGTTGGGTGGGATGAGCAGTTCTTC
TRBD1,TRBJ1-1,NA,TRBV5-4,CASSLGKGAMNTEAFF,TGTGCCAGCAGCTTGGGGAAGGGGGCGATGAACACTGAAGCTTTCTTT
TRBD2,TRBJ2-1,NA,TRBV10-3,CAISRLAGDYNEQFF,TGTGCCATCAGCCGACTAGCGGGGGACTACAATGAGCAGTTCTTC
NA,TRBJ2-6,NA,TRBV5-1,CASSPVGSYSGANVLTF,TGCGCCAGCAGCCCGGTGGGCAGCTACTCTGGGGCCAACGTCCTGACTTTC
TRBD1,TRBJ2-7,once,TRBV11-2,CASSLTGSRDSHYEQYF,TGTGCCAGCAGCTTAACAGGATCCCGGGACAGCCACTACGAGCAGTACTTC
NA,TRBJ2-7,NA,TRBV2,CASSVGGRYEQYF,TGTGCCAGCAGTGTGGGGGGTAGGTACGAGCAGTACTTC
TRBD1,TRBJ2-2,NA,TRBV6-6,CASSDRGSGELFF,TGTGCCAGCAGCGACAGGGGCTCCGGGGAGCTGTTTTTT
NA,TRBJ2-3,few,TRBV2,CAGALAADTQYF,TGTGCCGGAGCATTAGCGGCCGATACGCAGTATTTT